The 28 T cell receptor beta chains given below trace back to one sample, sequenced in a study of identical twins. From the 5' RACE reads, TCRdb called clonotypes with MiXCR, one entry per CDR3 protein. The data hold around 250,000 distinct CDR3 sequences, with 5.5% to 7.5% observed a single time. This same sample was also taken into another study, of T cells expressing NK-cell markers.

The specimen was CD8+ T cells sorted from blood. These receptors all stem from a woman aged 18-35 years in good health.

There are many counts of this clonotype. The chain uses TRBV14 and TRBJ1-1; no clear D. The CDR3 is 14 residues long. CDR1 and CDR2 from the germline V gene are SGHDN and FVKESK. V was clipped by 0 bases and J by 11 bases, with 16 bases between them. Written as DNA, the CDR3 is TGTGCCAGCAGCCAAGAGATGGGAGGTCTTGTTGCTTTCTTT. This encodes CASSQEMGGLVAFF.

This clonotype was detected a few times. The genes are TRBV6-1 and TRBJ1-6, with 7 bases identical to TRBD1. Germline V CDR1 and CDR2: MNHNS, SASEGT. The V segment lost 7 bases and the J segment 7 bases; nucleotides outside the gene matches: 19. There are 18 residues in the CDR3. DNA for the CDR3: TGTGCCAGCACCCTCCTTCTCAGCGGGACAGCACGGAATTCACCCCTCCACTTT. Its translation: CASTLLLSGTARNSPLHF.

The DNA of the CDR3 is TGTGCCTGGAGTGGGGACAGGGCACCATATTCACCCCTCCACTTT. Protein product: CAWSGDRAPYSPLHF. The chain is built from TRBV30 and TRBJ1-6; TRBD1 matches at 9 bases. CDR1 GTSNPN and CDR2 SVGIG come from the germline V gene (reference sequence). The CDR3 is made up of 15 amino acids. The V and J ends lost 1 base and 8 bases, in that order; junction bases with no gene match: 6.

This clonotype was counted only a few times. The V call is TRBV15, the J call TRBJ2-2; D may be TRBD1 or TRBD2 (5 bases each). The CDR3 extends over 14 amino acids. The V end lost 11 bases, the J end lost 5 bases, and 18 bases lay between the germline ends. The germline gives CDR1 LNHNV, CDR2 YYDKDF (reference sequence). The chain's CDR3 is CAAPGASFTGELFF. The CDR3 DNA reads as TGTGCCGCACCCGGGGCTAGCTTTACCGGGGAGCTGTTTTTT.

This clonotype was counted at least ten times. This rearrangement joins TRBV30 to TRBJ2-1; 7 nucleotides line up with TRBD2. V was clipped by 0 bases and J by 4 bases; unmatched bases: 6. The CDR3 loop spans 15 amino acids. Germline V gene sequence: CDR1 GTSNPN, CDR2 SVGIG (reference sequence). The CDR3 spells CAWSVRPSGYNEQFF. The CDR3 coding sequence is TGTGCCTGGAGTGTACGACCTAGCGGTTACAATGAGCAGTTCTTC.

This clonotype has ten or more counts. The chain couples TRBV5-6 to TRBJ2-7; D may correspond to TRBD1 or TRBD2 (5 bases each). V was pared by 6 bases and J by 0 bases, with 13 bases between. Germline V lookup: CDR1 SGHDT, CDR2 YYEEEE. This CDR3 is 14 amino acids long. In DNA form, the CDR3 reads TGTGCCAGCACCTCCGGGGCCGGCTCCTACGAGCAGTACTTC. It codes for CASTSGAGSYEQYF. The variable domain in full, completed from reference TRBV5-6 and TRBJ2-7, reads DAGVTQSPTHLIKTRGQQVTLRCSPKSGHDTVSWYQQALGQGPQFIFQYYEEEERQRGNFPDRFSGHQFPNYSSELNVNALLLGDSALYLCASTSGAGSYEQYFGPGTRLTVT.

This chain joins TRBV20-1 and TRBJ2-1; D gene uncertain. The CDR3 contains 14 residues. CDR1 is DFQATT, CDR2 SNEGSKA, per germline (reference sequence). Trimming removed 4 bases from V and 0 bases from J, with 10 bases in between. The CDR3 sequence: CSATYLLSYNEQFF. The CDR3 coding sequence is TGCAGTGCTACTTACCTCCTCTCCTACAATGAGCAGTTCTTC.

In its sample, this clonotype was seen a few times. V usage is TRBV27 and J usage is TRBJ1-2; D not resolved. Between the trimmed V and J ends, which lost 3 bases and 4 bases, there was a span of 9 bases. CDR1 and CDR2 (germline): MNHEY, SMNVEV (reference sequence). This CDR3 comprises 13 residues. Here the CDR3 reads CASSFTGTYGYTF. In DNA, the CDR3 is TGTGCCAGCAGTTTTACTGGAACCTATGGCTACACCTTC.

The chain combines TRBV29-1 with TRBJ2-3; D unresolved. V lost 1 base and J lost 3, with 11 bases in between. The CDR3 consists of 14 residues. CDR1 and CDR2 (germline): SQVTM, ANQGSEA. The CDR3 DNA is TGCAGCGTTGAAGGTGGGGTGGTAACAGATACGCAGTATTTT. As protein: CSVEGGVVTDTQYF.

There are a few counts of this clonotype. The chain is built from TRBV18 and TRBJ1-5, with D possibly being TRBD1 (6 bases). The CDR3 runs to 14 residues. From germline, CDR1 is KGHSH and CDR2 LQKENI. V was trimmed by 5 bases and J by 7 bases, leaving 15 bases between them. The chain's CDR3 is CASSRRGRRQPQHF. The CDR3, as DNA: TGTGCCAGCTCAAGGCGGGGGCGCCGGCAGCCCCAGCATTTT.

This clonotype was detected only a few times. The chain carries TRBV20-1 and TRBJ1-1; tentative D call: TRBD1 (6 bases). The V end lost 7 bases, the J end lost 11 bases, and 17 bases lay between the germline ends. Germline V CDR1 and CDR2: DFQATT, SNEGSKA (reference sequence). The CDR3 sequence is 11 residues long. CDR3 region: CSGMTGAGAFF. DNA of the CDR3: TGCAGTGGAATGACAGGAGCCGGGGCTTTCTTT.

This chain uses TRBV5-1 with TRBJ2-3; weak D call: TRBD1 (6 bases). The CDR3 covers 17 residues. V was cut by 3 bases and J by 0 bases, with 17 bases left in between. Germline lookup yields CDR1 SGHRS and CDR2 YFSETQ. CDR3 amino acids: CASSSFTTGMSTDTQYF. As DNA, the CDR3 is TGCGCCAGCAGCTCGTTCACGACAGGCATGAGCACAGATACGCAGTATTTT.

This rearrangement joins TRBV4-3 to TRBJ2-1; 8 bases line up with TRBD2. The CDR3 runs to 14 residues. Germline V gene lookup returns CDR1 LGHNA and CDR2 YSLEER. J lost 6 bases, V lost 4 bases, and 5 bases had no gene match. The CDR3 DNA reads as TGCGCCAGCAGCCCAAGACTAGCGACCAATGAGCAGTTCTTC. It encodes CASSPRLATNEQFF.

This clonotype was found many times. The chain is built from TRBV7-3 and TRBJ2-5, with 7 bases lining up with TRBD1. J gave up 4 bases and V 5 bases, and 4 bases lay outside the gene matches. This CDR3 spans 13 amino acids. From germline, CDR1 is SGHTA and CDR2 FQGTGA. This CDR3 reads CASSTYRGETQYF. CDR3 sequence (DNA): TGTGCCAGCAGCACGTACAGGGGAGAGACCCAGTACTTC.

This clonotype was seen repeatedly, ten times or more. The chain has TRBV27 and TRBJ1-1; D call uncertain. CDR1 and CDR2 from the germline V gene are MNHEY and SMNVEV (reference sequence). The V end was cut by 2 bases, the J end by 1 base, with 5 bases between. This CDR3 is built from 13 residues. The CDR3 nucleotides read TGTGCCAGCAGTTTAGGGAAGAACACTGAAGCTTTCTTT. Protein: CASSLGKNTEAFF.

This clonotype was detected many times. The rearrangement joins TRBV11-1 to TRBJ2-1, with 10 nucleotides matching TRBD2. The ends lost 3 bases at V and 0 bases at J; junction bases unmatched: 8. Germline V CDR1 and CDR2: SGHAT, FQDESV (reference sequence). The CDR3 is 18 residues long. CDR3 DNA: TGTGCCAGCAGCTTCCCTAGCGGGAGCCGGAGCTCCTACAATGAGCAGTTCTTC. Protein sequence: CASSFPSGSRSSYNEQFF.

This clonotype came up many times. The gene calls are TRBV14 and TRBJ2-5; either TRBD1 or TRBD2 may supply D (5 bases each). V was clipped by 4 bases and J by 2 bases, with 14 bases between them. Germline assignment: CDR1 SGHDN and CDR2 FVKESK. The CDR3 is 15 residues long. CDR3 nucleotides: TGTGCCAGCAGCCGGGACGCCCAACTTCAAGAGACCCAGTACTTC. It translates to CASSRDAQLQETQYF. Drawing the rest from reference TRBV14 and TRBJ2-5, the complete variable domain is EAGVTQFPSHSVIEKGQTVTLRCDPISGHDNLYWYRRVMGKEIKFLLHFVKESKQDESGMPNNRFLAERTGGTYSTLKVQPAELEDSGVYFCASSRDAQLQETQYFGPGTRLLVL.

This clonotype appeared a few times. The rearrangement uses TRBV12-5 and TRBJ1-2; possible D gene TRBD1, 5 bases. With 3 bases removed from V and 3 bases from J, the gap between germline ends came to 11 bases. The CDR3 totals 14 residues. The germline V gene encodes CDR1 LGHNT and CDR2 FRNRAP. The CDR3 bases are TGTGCTAGTGGTTTCGGGACCCAGCACTATGGCTACACCTTC. Its protein product is CASGFGTQHYGYTF.

The rearrangement joins TRBV15 to TRBJ2-3; 8 bases agree with TRBD2. Unmatched junction bases numbered 1, after V lost 5 bases and J lost 3 bases. The CDR3 is 13 amino acids. CDR1 and CDR2 (germline): LNHNV, YYDKDF (reference sequence). The CDR3 here is CATSRGGTDTQYF. In DNA, the CDR3 is TGTGCCACCAGCCGCGGGGGGACAGATACGCAGTATTTT. Complete variable domain (other parts from reference TRBV15 and TRBJ2-3): DAMVIQNPRYQVTQFGKPVTLSCSQTLNHNVMYWYQQKSSQAPKLLFHYYDKDFNNEADTPDNFQSRRPNTSFCFLDIRSPGLGDTAMYLCATSRGGTDTQYFGPGTRLTVL.

In this sample, this clonotype turned up a few times. This sequence joins TRBV5-6 and TRBJ2-1; D gene unclear. CDR3 length equals 15 residues. Trimming shortened V by 2 bases and J by 4 bases, and 13 bases separated the two germline ends. Germline V lookup: CDR1 SGHDT, CDR2 YYEEEE. CDR3 residues: CASSFGTNPYNEQFF. The CDR3 DNA sequence: TGTGCCAGCAGCTTTGGTACGAACCCGTACAATGAGCAGTTCTTC.

J is TRBJ1-3 and V is TRBV7-9; D is uncertain. This CDR3 has 15 residues. Germline CDR1 SEHNR, CDR2 FQNEAQ (reference sequence). The V end lost 4 bases, the J end lost 0 bases, and 10 bases lay between the germline ends. CDR3 in DNA: TGTGCCAGCAGCTCTCAGGAGAGCTCTGGAAACACCATATATTTT. Amino acids: CASSSQESSGNTIYF.

This clonotype showed up just a few times. The rearrangement links TRBV5-6 to TRBJ1-1; D possibly corresponds to TRBD1 (6 bases). The germline CDR1 and CDR2 sequences are SGHDT and YYEEEE. Trimming took off 4 bases at V and 0 bases at J, with 22 bases between the two ends. The CDR3 runs to 18 residues. CDR3 DNA sequence: TGTGCCAGCAGCCCCACAGCGGGGGCCAGCTTCATGAACACTGAAGCTTTCTTT. The encoded protein is CASSPTAGASFMNTEAFF.

The chain employs TRBV6-2 or TRBV6-3 and TRBJ2-3, with 9 bases fitting TRBD2. CDR1 is MNHEY, CDR2 SVGEGT, per germline. V was clipped by 1 base and J by 0 bases; unmatched bases: 2. The CDR3 contains 16 residues. The CDR3 loop reads CASSYWREGSTDTQYF. For the CDR3, the DNA is TGTGCCAGCAGTTACTGGCGGGAGGGTAGCACAGATACGCAGTATTTT.

This clonotype was seen only a few times. This chain links TRBV29-1 with TRBJ2-1; no firm D call. This CDR3 has 11 amino acids. V gave up 7 bases and J gave up 7 bases, with 11 bases separating them. CDR1 is SQVTM and CDR2 is ANQGSEA in the germline V gene. The DNA of the CDR3 is TGCAGCGCAGGACGCCTAAATGAGCAGTTCTTC. This codes for CSAGRLNEQFF.

The chain joins TRBV5-1 to TRBJ2-7; 7 bases match TRBD1. This CDR3 region has 19 residues. The trim removed 4 bases at V and 0 bases at J, leaving 19 bases unmatched. Germline V gives CDR1 SGHRS, CDR2 YFSETQ. CDR3 nucleotides: TGCGCCAGCAGCATATTCCCGGGACAGAGATCGTTGAGCTCCTACGAGCAGTACTTC. As protein: CASSIFPGQRSLSSYEQYF.

This clonotype appeared many times. The chain employs TRBV4-3 and TRBJ2-3; perhaps TRBD2 as D (5 bases). Trimming took off 1 base at V and 0 bases at J, with 11 bases between the two ends. CDR3 length: 16 residues. CDR1 is LGHNA, CDR2 YSLEER, per germline. The CDR3: CASSQVLKRSTDTQYF. The CDR3 DNA follows: TGCGCCAGCAGCCAAGTCCTTAAGCGGAGCACAGATACGCAGTATTTT.

There are a few counts of this clonotype. CDR3 bases: TGTGCCAGCAGTTACCAGGGCGCGGAGCAGTACTTC. Amino acids: CASSYQGAEQYF. The chain employs TRBV6-5 and TRBJ2-7; possibly TRBD1 for D (5 bases). V was trimmed by 2 bases and J by 7 bases, leaving 9 bases between them. There are 12 residues in the CDR3. Germline V gene lookup returns CDR1 MNHEY and CDR2 SVGAGI.

The CDR3 spells CAMGHGELFF. The CDR3 DNA reads as TGTGCCATGGGCCACGGGGAGCTGTTTTTT. The chain uses TRBV12-3 or TRBV12-4 and TRBJ2-2; D gene ambiguous. Between the trimmed V and J ends, which lost 10 bases and 7 bases, there was a span of 7 bases. The CDR3 is made up of 10 amino acids.